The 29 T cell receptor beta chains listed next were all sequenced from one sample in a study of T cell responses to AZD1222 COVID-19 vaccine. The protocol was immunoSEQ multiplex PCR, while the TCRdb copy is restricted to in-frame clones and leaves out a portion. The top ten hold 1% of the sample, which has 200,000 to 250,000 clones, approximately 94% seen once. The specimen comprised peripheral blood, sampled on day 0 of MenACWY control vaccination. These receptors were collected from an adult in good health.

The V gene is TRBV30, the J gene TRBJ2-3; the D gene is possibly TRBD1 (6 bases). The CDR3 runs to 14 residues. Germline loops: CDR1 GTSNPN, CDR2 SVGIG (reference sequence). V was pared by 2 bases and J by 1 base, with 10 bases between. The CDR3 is CAWSIQGGTDTQYF. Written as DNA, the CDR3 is TGTGCCTGGAGTATACAGGGTGGCACAGATACGCAGTATTTT.

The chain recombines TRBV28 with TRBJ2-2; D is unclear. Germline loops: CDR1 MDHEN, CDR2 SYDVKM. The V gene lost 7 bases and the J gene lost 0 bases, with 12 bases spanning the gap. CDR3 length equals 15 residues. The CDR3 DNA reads TGTGCCAGCACCGTGACACTCTCGAACACCGGGGAGCTGTTTTTT. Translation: CASTVTLSNTGELFF.

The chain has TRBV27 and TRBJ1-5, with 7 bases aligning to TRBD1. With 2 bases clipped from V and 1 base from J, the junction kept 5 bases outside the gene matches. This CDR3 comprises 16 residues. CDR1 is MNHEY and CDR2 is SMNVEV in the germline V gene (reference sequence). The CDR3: CASSLASTGSNQPQHF. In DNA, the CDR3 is TGTGCCAGCAGTTTAGCGTCGACAGGGAGCAATCAGCCCCAGCATTTT.

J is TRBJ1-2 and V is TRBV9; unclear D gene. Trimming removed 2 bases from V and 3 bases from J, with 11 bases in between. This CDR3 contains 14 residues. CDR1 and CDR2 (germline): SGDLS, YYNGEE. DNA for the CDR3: TGTGCCAGCAGCGTCGGACCTTCGGACTATGGCTACACCTTC. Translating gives CASSVGPSDYGYTF.

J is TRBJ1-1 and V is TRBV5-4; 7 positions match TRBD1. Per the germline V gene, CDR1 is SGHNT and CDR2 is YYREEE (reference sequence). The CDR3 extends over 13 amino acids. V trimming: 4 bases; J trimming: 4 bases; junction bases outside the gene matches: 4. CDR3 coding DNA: TGTGCCAGCAGCCAGGACAGGCGCACTGAAGCTTTCTTT. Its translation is CASSQDRRTEAFF. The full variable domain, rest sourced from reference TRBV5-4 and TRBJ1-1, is ETGVTQSPTHLIKTRGQQVTLRCSSQSGHNTVSWYQQALGQGPQFIFQYYREEENGRGNFPPRFSGLQFPNYSSELNVNALELDDSALYLCASSQDRRTEAFFGQGTRLTVV.

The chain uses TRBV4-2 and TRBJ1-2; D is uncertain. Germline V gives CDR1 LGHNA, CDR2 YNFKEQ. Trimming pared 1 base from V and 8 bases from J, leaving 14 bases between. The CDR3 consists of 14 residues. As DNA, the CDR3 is TGTGCCAGCAGCCAAGCTAGGAGGGTTCTCGGCTACACCTTC. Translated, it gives CASSQARRVLGYTF.

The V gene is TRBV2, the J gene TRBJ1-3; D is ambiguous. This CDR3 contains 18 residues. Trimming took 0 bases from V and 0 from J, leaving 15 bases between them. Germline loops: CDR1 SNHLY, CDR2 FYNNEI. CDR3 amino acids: CASSEATHHGSSGNTIYF. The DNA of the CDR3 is TGTGCCAGCAGTGAAGCTACCCATCACGGCAGCTCTGGAAACACCATATATTTT.

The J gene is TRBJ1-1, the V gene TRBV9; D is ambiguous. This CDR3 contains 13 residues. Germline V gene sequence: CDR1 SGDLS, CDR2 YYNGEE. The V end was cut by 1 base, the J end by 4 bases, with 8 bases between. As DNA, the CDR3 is TGTGCCAGCAGCGTAATTGAAGGCACTGAAGCTTTCTTT. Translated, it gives CASSVIEGTEAFF.

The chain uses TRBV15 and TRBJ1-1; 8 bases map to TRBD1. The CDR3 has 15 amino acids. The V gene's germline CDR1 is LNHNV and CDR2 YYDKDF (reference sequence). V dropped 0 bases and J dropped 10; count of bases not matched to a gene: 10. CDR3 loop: CATSRDPGRGRAAFF. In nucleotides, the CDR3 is TGTGCCACCAGCAGAGATCCCGGCAGGGGGCGGGCAGCTTTCTTT.

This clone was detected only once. CDR3 loop: CASSESAGQGLGGYTF. The CDR3 DNA sequence: TGTGCCAGCAGTGAATCCGCGGGACAGGGTTTAGGTGGCTACACCTTC. The J gene is TRBJ1-2, the V gene TRBV2, with 9 bases matching TRBD1. The CDR3 has 16 amino acids. Trimming cost V 2 bases and J 7 bases; bases outside gene matches: 11. In germline, CDR1 is SNHLY, CDR2 FYNNEI.

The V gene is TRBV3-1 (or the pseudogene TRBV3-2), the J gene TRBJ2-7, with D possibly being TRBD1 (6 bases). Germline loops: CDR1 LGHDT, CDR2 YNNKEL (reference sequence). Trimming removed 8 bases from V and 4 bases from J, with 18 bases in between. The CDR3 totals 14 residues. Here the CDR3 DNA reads TGTGCCAGCGGCAGGGGCTCGATCACTTACGAGCAGTACTTC. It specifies CASGRGSITYEQYF.

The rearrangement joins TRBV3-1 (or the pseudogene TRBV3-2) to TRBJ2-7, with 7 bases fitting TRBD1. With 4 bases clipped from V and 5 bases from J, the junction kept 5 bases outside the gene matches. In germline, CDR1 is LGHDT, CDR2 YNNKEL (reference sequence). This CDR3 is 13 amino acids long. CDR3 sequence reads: CASSRQGVHEQYF. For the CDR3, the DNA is TGTGCCAGCAGCCGACAGGGAGTCCACGAGCAGTACTTC.

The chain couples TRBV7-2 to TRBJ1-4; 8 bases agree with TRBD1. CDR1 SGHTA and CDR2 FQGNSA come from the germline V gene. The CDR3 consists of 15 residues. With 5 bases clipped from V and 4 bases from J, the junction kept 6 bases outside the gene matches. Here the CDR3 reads CASSPDRADNEKLFF. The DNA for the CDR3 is TGTGCCAGCAGCCCGGACAGGGCGGATAATGAAAAACTGTTTTTT.

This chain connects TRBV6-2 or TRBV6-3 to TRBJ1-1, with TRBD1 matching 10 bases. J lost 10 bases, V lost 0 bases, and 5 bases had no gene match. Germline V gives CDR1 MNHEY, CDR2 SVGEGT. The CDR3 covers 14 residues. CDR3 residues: CASSYSGQGMGAFF. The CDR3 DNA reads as TGTGCCAGCAGTTACTCGGGACAGGGGATGGGAGCTTTCTTT.

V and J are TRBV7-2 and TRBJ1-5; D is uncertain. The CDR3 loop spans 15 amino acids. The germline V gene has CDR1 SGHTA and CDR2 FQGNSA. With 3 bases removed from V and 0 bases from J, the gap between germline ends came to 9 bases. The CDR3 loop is CASSFGGYSNQPQHF. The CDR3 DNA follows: TGTGCCAGCAGCTTTGGAGGATATAGCAATCAGCCCCAGCATTTT. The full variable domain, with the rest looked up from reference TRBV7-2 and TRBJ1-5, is GAGVSQSPSNKVTEKGKDVELRCDPISGHTALYWYRQSLGQGLEFLIYFQGNSAPDKSGLPSDRFSAERTGGSVSTLTIQRTQQEDSAVYLCASSFGGYSNQPQHFGDGTRLSIL.

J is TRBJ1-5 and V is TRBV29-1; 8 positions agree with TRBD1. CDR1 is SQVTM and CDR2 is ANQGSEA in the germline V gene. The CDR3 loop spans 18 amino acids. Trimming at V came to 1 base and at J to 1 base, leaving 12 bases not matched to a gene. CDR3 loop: CSVEVRTGPLLSNQPQHF. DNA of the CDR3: TGCAGCGTTGAAGTAAGGACAGGGCCGCTCCTAAGCAATCAGCCCCAGCATTTT.

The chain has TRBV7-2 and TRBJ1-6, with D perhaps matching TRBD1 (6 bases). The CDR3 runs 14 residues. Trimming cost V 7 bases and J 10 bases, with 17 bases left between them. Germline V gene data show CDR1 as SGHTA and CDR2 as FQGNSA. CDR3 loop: CASTLTGPGSPLHF. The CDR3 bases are TGTGCCAGCACCCTAACAGGGCCAGGCTCACCCCTCCACTTT.

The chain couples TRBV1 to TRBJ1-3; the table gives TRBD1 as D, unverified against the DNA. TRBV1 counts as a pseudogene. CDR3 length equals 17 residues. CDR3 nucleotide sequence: TGCACCAGCAGCCAAGATACAGGGCCGTACTCTGGAAACACCATATATTTT. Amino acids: CTSSQDTGPYSGNTIYF.

The CDR3 loop reads CAWSVKQEAPLHF. The CDR3 nucleotides read TGTGCCTGGAGTGTAAAGCAAGAGGCACCCCTCCACTTT. The rearrangement uses TRBV30 and TRBJ1-6, with D unresolved. CDR3 length equals 13 residues. The V and J ends lost 0 bases and 11 bases respectively, with 11 bases between them. From germline, CDR1 is GTSNPN and CDR2 SVGIG (reference sequence).

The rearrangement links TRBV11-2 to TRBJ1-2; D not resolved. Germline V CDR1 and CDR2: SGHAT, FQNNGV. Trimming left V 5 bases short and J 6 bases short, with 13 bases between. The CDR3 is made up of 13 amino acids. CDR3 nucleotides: TGTGCCAGCAGCCCCCCGGGCGGGGATGGCTACACCTTC. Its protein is CASSPPGGDGYTF.

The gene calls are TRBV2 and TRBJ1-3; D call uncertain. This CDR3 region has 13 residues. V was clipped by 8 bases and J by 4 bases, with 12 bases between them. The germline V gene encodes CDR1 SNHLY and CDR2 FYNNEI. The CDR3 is CASERILGNTIYF. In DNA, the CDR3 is TGTGCCAGCGAAAGGATACTCGGAAACACCATATATTTT.

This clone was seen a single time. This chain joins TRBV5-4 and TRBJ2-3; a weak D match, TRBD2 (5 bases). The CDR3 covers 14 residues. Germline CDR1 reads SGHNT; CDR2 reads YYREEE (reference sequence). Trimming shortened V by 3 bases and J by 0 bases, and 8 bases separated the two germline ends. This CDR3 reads CASSWPGSTDTQYF. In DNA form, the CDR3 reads TGTGCCAGCAGCTGGCCGGGGAGCACAGATACGCAGTATTTT.

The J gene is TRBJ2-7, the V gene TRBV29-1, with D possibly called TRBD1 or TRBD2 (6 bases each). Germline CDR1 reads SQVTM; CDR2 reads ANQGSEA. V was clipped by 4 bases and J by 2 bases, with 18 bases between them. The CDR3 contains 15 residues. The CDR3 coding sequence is TGCAGCGTTGTCCGAGGGGGGCGAGGGGCCTACGAGCAGTACTTC. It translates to CSVVRGGRGAYEQYF.

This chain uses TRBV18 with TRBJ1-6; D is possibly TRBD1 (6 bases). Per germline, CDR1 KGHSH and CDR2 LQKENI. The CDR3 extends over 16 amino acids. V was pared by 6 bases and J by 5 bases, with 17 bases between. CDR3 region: CASSLQGINNNSPLHF. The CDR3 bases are TGTGCCAGCTCGTTACAGGGAATTAACAATAATTCACCCCTCCACTTT.

The CDR3 nucleotides read TGTGCCAGCAGTTTATTCGACAGGGGATACGAGCAGTACTTC. As protein: CASSLFDRGYEQYF. The chain combines TRBV27 with TRBJ2-7; 8 bases are a match to TRBD1. V was pared by 1 base and J by 4 bases, with 3 bases of the junction left unmatched. The germline CDR1 and CDR2 sequences are MNHEY and SMNVEV (reference sequence). This CDR3 is 14 amino acids long.

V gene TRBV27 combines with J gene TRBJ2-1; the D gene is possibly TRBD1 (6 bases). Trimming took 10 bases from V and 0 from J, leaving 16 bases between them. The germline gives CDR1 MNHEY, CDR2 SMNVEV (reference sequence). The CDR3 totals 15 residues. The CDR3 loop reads CATNRAPLSYNEQFF. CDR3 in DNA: TGTGCCACCAACAGGGCCCCACTCTCCTACAATGAGCAGTTCTTC.

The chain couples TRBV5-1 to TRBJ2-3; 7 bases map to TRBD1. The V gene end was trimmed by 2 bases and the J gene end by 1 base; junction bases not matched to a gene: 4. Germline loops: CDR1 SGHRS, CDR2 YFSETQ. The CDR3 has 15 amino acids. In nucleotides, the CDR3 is TGCGCCAGCAGCTTTCAGGGGGTGGGCACAGATACGCAGTATTTT. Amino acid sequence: CASSFQGVGTDTQYF.

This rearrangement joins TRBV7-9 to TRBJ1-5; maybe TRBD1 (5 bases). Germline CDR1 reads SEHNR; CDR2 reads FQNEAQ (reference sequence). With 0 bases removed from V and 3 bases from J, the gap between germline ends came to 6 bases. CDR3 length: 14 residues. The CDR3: CASSLATANQPQHF. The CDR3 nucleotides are TGTGCCAGCAGCTTAGCGACAGCCAATCAGCCCCAGCATTTT.

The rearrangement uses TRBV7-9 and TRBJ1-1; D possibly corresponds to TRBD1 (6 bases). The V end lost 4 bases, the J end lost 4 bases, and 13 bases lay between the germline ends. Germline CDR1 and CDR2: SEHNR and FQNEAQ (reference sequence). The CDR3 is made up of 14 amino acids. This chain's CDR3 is CASSSVRGGTEAFF. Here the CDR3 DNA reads TGTGCCAGCAGCTCAGTTAGGGGGGGCACTGAAGCTTTCTTT.